This TCR beta chain was documented in a study of T cell responses to AZD1222 COVID-19 vaccine. Assay used: immunoSEQ multiplex PCR; TCRdb lists only in-frame clones, some missing. The sample consists of tens of thousands of clones, around 92% of them appearing once. CDR3 length: 15 amino acids. Trimming took off 1 base at V and 5 bases at J, with 9 bases between the two ends. From germline, CDR1 is SGHTA and CDR2 FQGNSA. This specimen consisted of peripheral blood, obtained 28 days after the second AZD1222 dose. The V and J genes are TRBV7-2 and TRBJ1-6; D gene unclear. The TCR comes from an adult who received the AZD1222 COVID-19 vaccine. CDR3 DNA sequence: TGTGCCAGCAGCTTAGTGCGGGCCGATAATTCACCCCTCCACTTT. Residues: CASSLVRADNSPLHF.